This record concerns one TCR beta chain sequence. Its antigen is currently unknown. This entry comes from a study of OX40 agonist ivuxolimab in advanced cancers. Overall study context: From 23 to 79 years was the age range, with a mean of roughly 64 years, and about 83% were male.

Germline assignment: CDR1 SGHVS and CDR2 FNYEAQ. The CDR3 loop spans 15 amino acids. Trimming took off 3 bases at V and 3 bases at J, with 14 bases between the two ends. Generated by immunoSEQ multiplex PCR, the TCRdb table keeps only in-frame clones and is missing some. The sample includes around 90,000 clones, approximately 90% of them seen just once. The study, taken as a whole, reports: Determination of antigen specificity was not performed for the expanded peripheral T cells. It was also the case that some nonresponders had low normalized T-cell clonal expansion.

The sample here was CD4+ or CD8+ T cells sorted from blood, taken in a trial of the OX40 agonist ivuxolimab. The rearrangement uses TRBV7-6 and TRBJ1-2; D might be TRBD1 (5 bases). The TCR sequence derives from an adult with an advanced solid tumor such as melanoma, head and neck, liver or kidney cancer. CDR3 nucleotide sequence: TGTGCCAGCAGCTTGTCTCCGGGGCCTGACTATGGCTACACCTTC. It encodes CASSLSPGPDYGYTF.